Below, 23 T cell receptor beta chains from the same sample are listed, as sequenced in a study of cytomegalovirus exposure and HLA in healthy donors. PCR primers comprised 60 Vbeta and 13 Jbeta primers. Profiling relied on immunoSEQ multiplex PCR, and the TCRdb table lists in-frame clones only, not all of them. This sample's clone table lists about 160,000 clones. Sequencing was performed on PBMCs. The receptors stem from a man aged 25-40 years in good health and CMV-seronegative.

V gene TRBV5-1 combines with J gene TRBJ2-6; possibly TRBD2 for D (6 bases). Germline V gives CDR1 SGHRS, CDR2 YFSETQ. V was trimmed by 5 bases and J by 4 bases, leaving 13 bases between them. The CDR3 has 15 amino acids. Written as DNA, the CDR3 is TGCGCCAGCAGGTCCCCCGGAGGGGGGGCCAACGTCCTGACTTTC. Residues: CASRSPGGGANVLTF. Using reference TRBV5-1 and TRBJ2-6 for the parts outside the CDR3, the full variable domain is KAGVTQTPRYLIKTRGQQVTLSCSPISGHRSVSWYQQTPGQGLQFLFEYFSETQRNKGNFPGRFSGRQFSNSRSEMNVSTLELGDSALYLCASRSPGGGANVLTFGAGSRLTVL.

The chain employs TRBV11-3 and TRBJ2-3; TRBD2 matches at 8 bases. With V trimmed by 5 bases and J by 2 bases, 6 bases remained unmatched. The germline V gene encodes CDR1 SGHNT and CDR2 YENEEA. There are 15 residues in the CDR3. CDR3 in DNA: TGTGCCAGCAGCCCCGGGGGGGGTTACACAGATACGCAGTATTTT. It translates to CASSPGGGYTDTQYF.

The chain uses TRBV14 and TRBJ2-7, with 7 bases lining up with TRBD1. The CDR3 contains 14 residues. V lost 0 bases, J lost 2 bases, and 1 base stayed unmatched. Germline-derived CDR1 and CDR2 are SGHDN and FVKESK. The CDR3 bases are TGTGCCAGCAGCCAAGAAAGGGGGCCCTACGAGCAGTACTTC. This codes for CASSQERGPYEQYF.

This rearrangement joins TRBV2 to TRBJ2-3; 8 nucleotides match TRBD2. The CDR3 has 14 residues. Per germline, CDR1 SNHLY and CDR2 FYNNEI. V lost 4 bases and J lost 11; bases outside the gene matches: 11. The CDR3 coding sequence is TGTGCCAGCAGTGCGGGACTAGTTCGTGTGTGGCAGTATTTT. The encoded protein is CASSAGLVRVWQYF.

V and J are TRBV7-9 and TRBJ1-4, with D tentatively TRBD1 (6 bases). CDR1 and CDR2 (germline): SEHNR, FQNEAQ (reference sequence). CDR3 length equals 17 residues. V gave up 1 base and J gave up 8 bases, with 20 bases separating them. The CDR3 DNA sequence: TGTGCCAGCAGCTTAGAAGGTGTTAGGGGACACCTAGAAAAACTGTTTTTT. Translating it yields CASSLEGVRGHLEKLFF.

This rearrangement joins TRBV2 to TRBJ2-1, with D possibly TRBD2 on 6 matching bases. V was clipped by 7 bases and J by 15 bases, with 19 bases between them. Per the germline V gene, CDR1 is SNHLY and CDR2 is FYNNEI. This CDR3 is 12 amino acids long. The CDR3 is CASIENLGLGFF. The CDR3 region has the DNA TGTGCCAGCATCGAGAATTTGGGACTCGGGTTCTTC. The full variable domain, rest sourced from reference TRBV2 and TRBJ2-1, is EPEVTQTPSHQVTQMGQEVILRCVPISNHLYFYWYRQILGQKVEFLVSFYNNEISEKSEIFDDQFSVERPDGSNFTLKIRSTKLEDSAMYFCASIENLGLGFFGPGTRLTVL.

CDR3 region: CASSLRGQQETQYF. As DNA, the CDR3 is TGTGCCAGCAGCTTACGGGGACAGCAAGAGACCCAGTACTTC. The J gene is TRBJ2-5, the V gene TRBV7-3, with TRBD1 matching over 7 bases. The length of the CDR3 is 14 residues. From germline, CDR1 is SGHTA and CDR2 FQGTGA. V shed 2 bases and J 2 bases; nucleotides not matched to a gene: 2.

This chain uses TRBV4-2 with TRBJ2-2; 13 bases are shared with TRBD2. Germline V gene lookup returns CDR1 LGHNA and CDR2 YNFKEQ. V lost 2 bases, J lost 2 bases, and 2 bases stayed unmatched. The CDR3 sequence is 17 residues long. CDR3 protein: CASSQLGLAGNTGELFF. CDR3 sequence (DNA): TGTGCCAGCAGCCAACTGGGACTAGCGGGAAACACCGGGGAGCTGTTTTTT.

In nucleotides, the CDR3 is TGTGCCAGCAGTTACTCGCAGGGACATATGAGCGGCTACACCTTC. It specifies CASSYSQGHMSGYTF. V is TRBV6-5 and J is TRBJ1-2, with a tentative D call TRBD1 (6 bases). V lost 0 bases and J 8 bases, leaving 16 bases between the germline ends. This CDR3 comprises 15 residues. Germline V gives CDR1 MNHEY, CDR2 SVGAGI.

DNA for the CDR3: TGTGCCAGCAGCCGGACAGGGCTGGGGTACGAGCAGTACTTC. It translates to CASSRTGLGYEQYF. The rearrangement joins TRBV11-2 to TRBJ2-7, with TRBD1 matching over 8 bases. The germline V gene has CDR1 SGHAT and CDR2 FQNNGV. This CDR3 is built from 14 residues. With V trimmed by 5 bases and J by 4 bases, 7 bases remained unmatched.

The gene calls are TRBV25-1 and TRBJ1-2; the match to TRBD1 covers 7 bases. From germline, CDR1 is MGHDK and CDR2 SYGVNS. The CDR3 has 15 residues. V trimming: 5 bases; J trimming: 4 bases; junction bases outside the gene matches: 10. The CDR3 nucleotides are TGTGCCAGCAGTTCCCGGGACAGCCTGATCTATGGCTACACCTTC. It yields the protein CASSSRDSLIYGYTF.

The chain recombines TRBV5-4 with TRBJ2-1; 7 bases are a match to TRBD1. The germline V gene has CDR1 SGHNT and CDR2 YYREEE (reference sequence). V lost 3 bases and J lost 2; bases outside the gene matches: 5. This CDR3 has 15 residues. The CDR3 sequence is CASSSTGVAYNEQFF. The CDR3 coding sequence is TGTGCCAGCAGCTCAACAGGGGTGGCCTACAATGAGCAGTTCTTC.

V gene TRBV5-1 combines with J gene TRBJ2-3; the match to TRBD2 covers 8 bases. The CDR3 runs to 15 residues. Germline-derived CDR1 and CDR2 are SGHRS and YFSETQ. Trimming cost V 4 bases and J 1 base; bases outside gene matches: 5. As DNA, the CDR3 is TGCGCCAGCAGCGGTAGCGGGACGGGCACAGATACGCAGTATTTT. Protein: CASSGSGTGTDTQYF. Full variable domain (missing parts from reference TRBV5-1 and TRBJ2-3): KAGVTQTPRYLIKTRGQQVTLSCSPISGHRSVSWYQQTPGQGLQFLFEYFSETQRNKGNFPGRFSGRQFSNSRSEMNVSTLELGDSALYLCASSGSGTGTDTQYFGPGTRLTVL.

This sequence joins TRBV11-2 and TRBJ1-2, with D perhaps matching TRBD1 (6 bases). CDR1 and CDR2 from the germline V gene are SGHAT and FQNNGV. The CDR3 extends over 14 amino acids. With 7 bases removed from V and 5 bases from J, the gap between germline ends came to 17 bases. The chain's CDR3 is CASTLGQGSYGYTF. CDR3 bases: TGTGCCAGCACCTTGGGGCAGGGGAGTTATGGCTACACCTTC. The full variable domain, its missing parts supplied by reference TRBV11-2 and TRBJ1-2, is EAGVAQSPRYKIIEKRQSVAFWCNPISGHATLYWYQQILGQGPKLLIQFQNNGVVDDSQLPKDRFSAERLKGVDSTLKIQPAKLEDSAVYLCASTLGQGSYGYTFGSGTRLTVV.

The J gene is TRBJ2-2, the V gene TRBV7-3; TRBD1 is a possible D gene (5 bases). Deletions cut 5 bases from V and 7 bases from J, with 17 bases between. Germline CDR1 is SGHTA and CDR2 is FQGTGA. The CDR3 is 15 amino acids. The CDR3 bases are TGTGCCAGCAGCCTAATTCCAGGGAAGGACGGGGAGCTGTTTTTT. Translating it yields CASSLIPGKDGELFF.

The chain carries TRBV30 and TRBJ2-1; the match to TRBD2 covers 15 bases. The ends lost 1 base at V and 7 bases at J; junction bases unmatched: 5. The V gene's germline CDR1 is GTSNPN and CDR2 SVGIG (reference sequence). The CDR3 spans 16 residues. This CDR3 reads CAWSGTSGRASNEQFF. The CDR3 DNA is TGTGCCTGGAGTGGGACTAGCGGGAGGGCCTCGAATGAGCAGTTCTTC.

This rearrangement joins TRBV5-1 to TRBJ2-5; TRBD2 matches 9 bases. After removal of 4 bases from V and 6 bases from J, the junction contained 13 bases not matched to a gene. Germline CDR1 and CDR2: SGHRS and YFSETQ. This CDR3 spans 16 amino acids. The CDR3, as DNA: TGCGCCAGCAGCCCGGTCAACTTAGCGGGAGCCCAGACCCAGTACTTC. Translated, it gives CASSPVNLAGAQTQYF.

The rearrangement links TRBV19 to TRBJ2-1; D uncertain. The V end was cut by 3 bases, the J end by 6 bases, with 6 bases between. Germline-derived CDR1 and CDR2 are LNHDA and SQIVND (reference sequence). This CDR3 has 12 residues. The CDR3 coding sequence is TGTGCCAGTAGTATGCCGGGCAATGAGCAGTTCTTC. It is translated as CASSMPGNEQFF. Full variable domain (outside the CDR3, taken from reference TRBV19 and TRBJ2-1): DGGITQSPKYLFRKEGQNVTLSCEQNLNHDAMYWYRQDPGQGLRLIYYSQIVNDFQKGDIAEGYSVSREKKESFPLTVTSAQKNPTAFYLCASSMPGNEQFFGPGTRLTVL.

The chain links TRBV10-3 to TRBJ2-5; D is perhaps TRBD1 (6 bases). Matching the DNA end better, TRBJ2-7 makes the J call doubtful. CDR3 length: 12 amino acids. CDR1 is ENHRY, CDR2 SYGVKD, per germline. CDR3 nucleotide sequence: TGTGCCATCAGGGACAGAACCTACGAGCAGTACTTC. Amino acid sequence: CAIRDRTYEQYF.

The chain uses TRBV15 and TRBJ2-7, with D possibly matching TRBD2 (5 bases). Germline CDR1 is LNHNV and CDR2 is YYDKDF (reference sequence). Trimming left V 0 bases short and J 2 bases short, with 11 bases between. The CDR3 spans 15 residues. The CDR3: CATSRDKATTYEQYF. In DNA form, the CDR3 reads TGTGCCACCAGCAGAGATAAAGCGACTACCTACGAGCAGTACTTC.

The CDR3 nucleotides are TGTGCCAGCAGCACGGACAGAAACTATGGCTACACCTTC. Protein: CASSTDRNYGYTF. This chain connects TRBV7-2 to TRBJ1-2; a possible D gene is TRBD1 (6 bases). The CDR3 has 13 residues. Germline CDR1 is SGHTA and CDR2 is FQGNSA. Trimming stripped 5 bases from V and 2 bases from J, with 9 bases between.

J is TRBJ1-2 and V is TRBV5-6; D perhaps matches TRBD1 (6 bases). There are 14 residues in the CDR3. CDR1 and CDR2 (germline): SGHDT, YYEEEE. V lost 5 bases to trimming and J lost 8 bases, with 19 bases between them. Written as DNA, the CDR3 is TGTGCCAGCAGGGATACCGGGACACCCCAGGGCTACACCTTC. It codes for CASRDTGTPQGYTF.

The V call is TRBV27, the J call TRBJ2-5; D perhaps matches TRBD1 (5 bases). Germline V gene data show CDR1 as MNHEY and CDR2 as SMNVEV (reference sequence). This CDR3 contains 13 residues. V was trimmed by 5 bases and J by 2 bases, leaving 9 bases between them. The CDR3 DNA reads as TGTGCCAGCAGTCGGCAGGGACAAGAGACCCAGTACTTC. It translates to CASSRQGQETQYF.